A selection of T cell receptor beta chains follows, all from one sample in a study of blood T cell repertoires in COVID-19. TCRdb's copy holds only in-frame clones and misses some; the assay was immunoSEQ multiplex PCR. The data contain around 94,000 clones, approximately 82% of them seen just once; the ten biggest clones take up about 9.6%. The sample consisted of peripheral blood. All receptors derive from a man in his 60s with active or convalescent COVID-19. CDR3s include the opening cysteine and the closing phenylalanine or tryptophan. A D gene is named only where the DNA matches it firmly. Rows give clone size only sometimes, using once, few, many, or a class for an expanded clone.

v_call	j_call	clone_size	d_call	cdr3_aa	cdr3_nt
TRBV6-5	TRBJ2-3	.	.	CASGMDTQYF	TGTGCCAGCGGCATGGATACGCAGTATTTT
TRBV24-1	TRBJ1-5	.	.	CATSDRTDQPQHF	TGTGCCACCAGCGACAGGACCGATCAGCCCCAGCATTTT
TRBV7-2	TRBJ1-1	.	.	CASSSGGGWRYTEAFF	TGTGCCAGCAGCTCGGGAGGGGGATGGAGGTACACTGAAGCTTTCTTT
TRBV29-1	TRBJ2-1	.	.	CSGITRDSSSYNEQFF	TGCAGCGGAATCACCCGGGACTCAAGTTCCTACAATGAGCAGTTCTTC
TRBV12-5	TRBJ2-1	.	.	CASGLESEREQFF	TGTGCTAGTGGTTTGGAGAGCGAACGGGAGCAGTTCTTC
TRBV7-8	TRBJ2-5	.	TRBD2	CASTWGGQETQYF	TGTGCCAGCACCTGGGGGGGTCAAGAGACCCAGTACTTC
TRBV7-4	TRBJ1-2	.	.	CASSLWAGNYGYTF	TGTGCCAGCAGCTTGTGGGCAGGCAACTATGGCTACACCTTC
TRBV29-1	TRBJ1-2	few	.	CGCICGGELSTQANYGYTF	TGCGGATGTATTTGTGGGGGGGAACTGTCAACCCAGGCTAACTATGGCTACACCTTC
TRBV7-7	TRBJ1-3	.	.	CASSLGRGRGSGNTIYF	TGTGCCAGCAGCTTAGGGCGGGGAAGGGGCTCTGGAAACACCATATATTTT
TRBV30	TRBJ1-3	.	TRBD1	CAWSPLTGGSGNTIYF	TGTGCCTGGAGTCCGTTGACAGGGGGCTCTGGAAACACCATATATTTT
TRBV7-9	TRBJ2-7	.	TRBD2	CASSLLAGEQYF	TGTGCCAGCAGCTTATTAGCGGGAGAGCAGTACTTC
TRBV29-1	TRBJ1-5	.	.	CSVGTDPNQPQHF	TGCAGCGTTGGGACAGATCCCAATCAGCCCCAGCATTTT
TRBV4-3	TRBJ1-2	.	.	CASSQDLGSYGYTF	TGCGCCAGCAGCCAAGATCTGGGCTCCTATGGCTACACCTTC
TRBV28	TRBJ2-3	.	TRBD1	CASSRPRGTATDTQYF	TGTGCCAGCAGTAGGCCCAGGGGGACGGCCACAGATACGCAGTATTTT
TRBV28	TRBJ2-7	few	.	CASSPLALSYEQYF	TGTGCCAGCAGCCCCCTAGCGCTTTCCTACGAGCAGTACTTC
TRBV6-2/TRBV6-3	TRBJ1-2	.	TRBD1	CASSYYPGGNGYTF	TGTGCCAGCAGTTACTACCCAGGGGGCAACGGCTACACCTTC
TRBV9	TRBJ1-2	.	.	CASSVEGGGGYTF	TGTGCCAGCAGCGTAGAGGGCGGCGGGGGCTACACCTTC
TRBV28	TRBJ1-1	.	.	CASSPRLTEAFF	TGTGCCAGCAGTCCCAGGTTGACTGAAGCTTTCTTT
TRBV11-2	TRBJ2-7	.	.	CASSYQTGAAGVSYEQYF	TGTGCCAGCAGCTATCAAACAGGGGCAGCGGGGGTCTCCTACGAGCAGTACTTC
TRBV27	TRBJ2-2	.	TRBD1	CASTSTGGARAGELFF	TGTGCCAGCACATCGACAGGGGGCGCCAGGGCCGGGGAGCTGTTTTTT
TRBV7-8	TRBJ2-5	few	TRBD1	CASSLTSGGRWTQYF	TGTGCCAGCAGCCTGACTTCAGGGGGCCGTTGGACCCAGTACTTC
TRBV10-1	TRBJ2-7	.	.	CASSEFSGSSYEQYF	TGCGCCAGCAGTGAATTCTCGGGTTCCTCCTACGAGCAGTACTTC
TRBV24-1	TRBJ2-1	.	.	CATQGRDNYNEQFF	TGTGCCACCCAGGGACGGGACAACTACAATGAGCAGTTCTTC
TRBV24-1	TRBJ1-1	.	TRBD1	CATRGTANTEAFF	TGTGCCACCAGAGGGACAGCGAACACTGAAGCTTTCTTT
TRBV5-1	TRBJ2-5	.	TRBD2	CASSPSTGTSPETQYF	TGCGCCAGCAGTCCTAGTACCGGGACTAGCCCAGAGACCCAGTACTTC
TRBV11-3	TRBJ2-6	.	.	CASSLEGVSGANVLTF	TGTGCCAGCAGCTTAGAAGGGGTCTCTGGGGCCAACGTCCTGACTTTC
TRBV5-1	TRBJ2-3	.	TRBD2	CASSLGAGTRIGDTQYF	TGCGCCAGCAGCTTGGGCGCCGGGACTAGGATTGGAGATACGCAGTATTTT
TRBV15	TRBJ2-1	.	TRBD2	CATSPQLAGGYNEQFF	TGTGCCACCAGCCCCCAACTAGCGGGAGGGTACAATGAGCAGTTCTTC
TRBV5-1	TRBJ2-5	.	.	CASSPSLGGEETQYF	TGCGCCAGCAGCCCCAGCTTAGGAGGGGAAGAGACCCAGTACTTC
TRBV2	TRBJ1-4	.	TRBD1	CASSPGQGREKLFF	TGTGCCAGCAGCCCGGGACAGGGTCGGGAAAAACTGTTTTTT
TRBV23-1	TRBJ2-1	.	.	CASSQSQPGRTFSYNEQFF	TGCGCCAGCAGTCAATCACAGCCCGGGAGAACCTTCTCCTACAATGAGCAGTTCTTC
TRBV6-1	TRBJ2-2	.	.	CASSEPGLNTGELFF	TGTGCCAGCAGTGAACCAGGCTTGAACACCGGGGAGCTGTTTTTT
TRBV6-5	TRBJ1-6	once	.	CASRAGVSPLHF	TGTGCCAGCAGGGCAGGGGTTTCACCCCTCCACTTT
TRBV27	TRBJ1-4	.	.	CASSLSSGFRNEKLFF	TGTGCCAGCAGTTTATCGAGCGGATTTCGAAATGAAAAACTGTTTTTT
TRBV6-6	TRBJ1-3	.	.	CASSYQGLGNTIYF	TGTGCCAGCAGTTACCAGGGGCTCGGAAACACCATATATTTT
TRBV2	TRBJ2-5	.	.	CATRLASGGQYF	TGTGCCACCCGATTGGCTAGTGGCGGCCAGTACTTC
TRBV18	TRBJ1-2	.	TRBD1	CASSPGTGVNYGYTF	TGTGCCAGCTCACCAGGGACAGGGGTTAACTATGGCTACACCTTC
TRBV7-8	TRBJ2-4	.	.	CASSLGGIPRDIQYF	TGTGCCAGCAGCTTAGGCGGGATCCCCCGGGACATTCAGTACTTC
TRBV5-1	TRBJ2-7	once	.	CASSHGQIYEQYF	TGCGCCAGCAGTCACGGACAGATCTACGAGCAGTACTTC
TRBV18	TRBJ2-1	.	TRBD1	CASSPGQGALNEQFF	TGTGCCAGCTCACCTGGACAGGGGGCTCTCAATGAGCAGTTCTTC
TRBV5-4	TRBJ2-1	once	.	CASSLAETSVNEQFF	TGTGCCAGCAGCTTGGCCGAGACTAGTGTCAATGAGCAGTTCTTC
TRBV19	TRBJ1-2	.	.	CASRRDASGYTF	TGTGCCAGTAGGCGGGACGCCTCGGGCTACACCTTC
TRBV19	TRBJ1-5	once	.	CASSPQVGANQPQHF	TGTGCCAGTAGCCCCCAGGTAGGGGCAAATCAGCCCCAGCATTTT
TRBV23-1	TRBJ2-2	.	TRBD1	CATRRQGLGRWGKRDTGELFF	TGCGCCACCCGTCGACAGGGGTTAGGTCGGTGGGGCAAAAGGGACACCGGGGAGCTGTTTTTT
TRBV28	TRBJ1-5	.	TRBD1	CASSPGGWSNQPQHF	TGTGCCAGCAGTCCAGGGGGCTGGAGCAATCAGCCCCAGCATTTT
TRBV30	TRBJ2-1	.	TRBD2	CAWMLTAGVNNEQFF	TGTGCCTGGATGTTAACGGCGGGAGTGAACAATGAGCAGTTCTTC
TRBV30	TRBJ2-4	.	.	CAWGSKNIQYF	TGTGCCTGGGGCAGCAAAAACATTCAGTACTTC
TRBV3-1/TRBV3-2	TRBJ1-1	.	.	CASSPGAWNTEAFF	TGTGCCAGCAGCCCAGGGGCCTGGAACACTGAAGCTTTCTTT
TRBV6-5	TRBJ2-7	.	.	CASSSVSLTGSYEQYF	TGTGCCAGCAGTTCCGTCTCCTTAACAGGCTCCTACGAGCAGTACTTC
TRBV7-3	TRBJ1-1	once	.	CASSLLTRTNTEAFF	TGTGCCAGCAGCTTGTTAACCAGAACGAACACTGAAGCTTTCTTT
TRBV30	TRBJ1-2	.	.	CAWRAGSGYTF	TGTGCCTGGAGAGCGGGGTCTGGCTACACCTTC
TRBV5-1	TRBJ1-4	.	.	CASSLTGYEKLFF	TGCGCCAGCAGCTTGACAGGGTATGAAAAACTGTTTTTT
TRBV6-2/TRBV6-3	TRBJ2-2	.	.	CASSRDGGTGELFF	TGTGCCAGCAGTAGGGACGGGGGAACCGGGGAGCTGTTTTTT
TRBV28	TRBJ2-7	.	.	CASSLIGTQGTYEQYF	TGTGCCAGCAGTTTAATCGGGACCCAGGGGACCTACGAGCAGTACTTC
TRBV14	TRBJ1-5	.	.	CASSQDWRQPQHF	TGTGCCAGCAGCCAAGATTGGCGGCAGCCCCAGCATTTT
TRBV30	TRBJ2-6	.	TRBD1	CALTGSGANVLTF	TGTGCCTTGACAGGGTCTGGGGCCAACGTCCTGACTTTC
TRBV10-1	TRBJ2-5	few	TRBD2	CASSESRGGQETQYF	TGCGCCAGCAGTGAGTCGCGGGGAGGGCAAGAGACCCAGTACTTC
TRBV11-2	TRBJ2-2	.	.	CASSFSPLNTGELFF	TGTGCCAGCAGCTTCTCACCACTGAACACCGGGGAGCTGTTTTTT
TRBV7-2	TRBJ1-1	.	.	CASSLQGWAEAFF	TGTGCCAGCAGCTTACAGGGTTGGGCTGAAGCTTTCTTT
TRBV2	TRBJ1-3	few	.	CASRYWGDTIYF	TGTGCCAGCAGATACTGGGGGGACACCATATATTTT